This T cell receptor beta chain derives from a study of cytomegalovirus exposure and HLA in healthy donors. Germline values: CDR1 LGHNA, CDR2 YSLEER. V trimming: 4 bases; J trimming: 4 bases; junction bases outside the gene matches: 13. The CDR3 totals 17 residues. PCR involved 60 Vbeta and 13 Jbeta primers. TCRdb keeps only in-frame clones here, not all; method: immunoSEQ multiplex PCR. The sample carries approximately 190,000 clones, approximately 85% recorded once. General study results and limits: When analyzed later, a missense DCLRE1C variant was found to be linked to TCR beta V- and J-gene trimming. After further analysis at a later stage, around 17,000 TCR beta sequences were associated with HLA alleles at 0.05 false discovery rate.

On this clone itself: The antigen is not known.

Sequenced input: PBMCs. The gene calls are TRBV4-3 and TRBJ2-1, with TRBD2 matching over 7 bases. The clonotype originates from a woman aged 45-65 years in good health and CMV-seropositive. DNA for the CDR3: TGCGCCAGCAGCCCTCTCCTGGGGGGGGAGGGGTACAATGAGCAGTTCTTC. Residues: CASSPLLGGEGYNEQFF.